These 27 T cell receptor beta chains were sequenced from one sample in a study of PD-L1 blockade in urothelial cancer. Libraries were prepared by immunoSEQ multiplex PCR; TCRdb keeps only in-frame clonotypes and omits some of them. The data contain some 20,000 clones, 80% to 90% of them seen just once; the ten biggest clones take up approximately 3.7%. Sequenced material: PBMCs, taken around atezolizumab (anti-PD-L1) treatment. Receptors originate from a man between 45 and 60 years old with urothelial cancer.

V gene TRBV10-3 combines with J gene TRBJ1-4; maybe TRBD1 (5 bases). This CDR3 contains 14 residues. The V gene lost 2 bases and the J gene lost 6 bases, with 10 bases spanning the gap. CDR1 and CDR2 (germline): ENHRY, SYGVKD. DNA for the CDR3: TGTGCCATCAGTGAGGGGGCGCAGGATGAAAAACTGTTTTTT. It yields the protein CAISEGAQDEKLFF.

The CDR3 protein is CSVLKETSGNLPRSGANVLTF. The DNA for the CDR3 is TGCAGCGTCCTAAAGGAGACTAGCGGGAACCTTCCCCGCTCTGGGGCCAACGTCCTGACTTTC. The chain uses TRBV29-1 and TRBJ2-6, with 11 bases identical to TRBD2. From germline, CDR1 is SQVTM and CDR2 ANQGSEA. Trimming removed 6 bases from V and 0 bases from J; junction bases left unmatched: 19. The CDR3 loop spans 21 amino acids.

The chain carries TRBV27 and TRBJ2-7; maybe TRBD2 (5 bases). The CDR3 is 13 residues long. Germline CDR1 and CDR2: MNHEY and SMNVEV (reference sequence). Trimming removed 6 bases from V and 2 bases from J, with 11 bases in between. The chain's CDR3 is CASSPGVTYEQYF. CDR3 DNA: TGTGCCAGCAGCCCCGGGGTTACCTACGAGCAGTACTTC.

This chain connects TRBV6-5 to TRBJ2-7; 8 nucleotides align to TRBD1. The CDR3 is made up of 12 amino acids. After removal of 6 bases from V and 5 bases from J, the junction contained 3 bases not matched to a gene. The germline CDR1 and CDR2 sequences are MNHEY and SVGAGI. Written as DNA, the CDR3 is TGTGCCAGCAGCAACAGGGGGGACGAGCAGTACTTC. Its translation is CASSNRGDEQYF.

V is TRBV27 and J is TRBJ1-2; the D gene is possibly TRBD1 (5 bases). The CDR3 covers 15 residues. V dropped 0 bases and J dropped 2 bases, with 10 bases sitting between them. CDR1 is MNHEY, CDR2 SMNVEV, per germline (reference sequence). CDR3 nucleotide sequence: TGTGCCAGCAGTTTATCATCTGGGGGGAACTATGGCTACACCTTC. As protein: CASSLSSGGNYGYTF.

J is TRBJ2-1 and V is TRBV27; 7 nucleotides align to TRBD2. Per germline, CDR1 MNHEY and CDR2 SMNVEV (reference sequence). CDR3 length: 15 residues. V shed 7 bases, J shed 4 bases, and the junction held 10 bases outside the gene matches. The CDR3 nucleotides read TGTGCCAGCACCACCGGGGACTACACATACAATGAGCAGTTCTTC. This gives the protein CASTTGDYTYNEQFF.

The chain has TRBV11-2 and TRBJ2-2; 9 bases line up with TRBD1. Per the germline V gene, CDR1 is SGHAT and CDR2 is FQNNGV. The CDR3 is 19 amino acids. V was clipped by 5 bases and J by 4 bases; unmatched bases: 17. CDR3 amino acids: CASSPITKWTGDITGELFF. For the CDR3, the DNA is TGTGCCAGCAGCCCTATCACTAAATGGACAGGGGACATCACCGGGGAGCTGTTTTTT.

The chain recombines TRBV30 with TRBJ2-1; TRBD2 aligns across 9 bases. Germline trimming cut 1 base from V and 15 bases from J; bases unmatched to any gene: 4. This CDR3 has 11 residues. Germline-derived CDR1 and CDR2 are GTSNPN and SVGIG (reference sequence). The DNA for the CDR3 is TGTGCCTGGAGTGGCGGGAGGGTTGCGTTCTTC. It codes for CAWSGGRVAFF.

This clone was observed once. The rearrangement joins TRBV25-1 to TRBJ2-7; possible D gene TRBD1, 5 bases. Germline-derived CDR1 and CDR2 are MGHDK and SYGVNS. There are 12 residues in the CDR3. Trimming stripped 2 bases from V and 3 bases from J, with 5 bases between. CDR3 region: CASSEQGYEQYF. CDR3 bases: TGTGCCAGCAGTGAACAGGGCTACGAGCAGTACTTC.

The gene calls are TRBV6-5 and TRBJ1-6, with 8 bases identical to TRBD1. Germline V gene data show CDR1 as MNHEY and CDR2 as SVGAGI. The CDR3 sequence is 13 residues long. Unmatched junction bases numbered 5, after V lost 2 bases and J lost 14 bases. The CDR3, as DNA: TGTGCCAGCAGTTACGCTAACAGGGGGGCCCTCCACTTT. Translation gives CASSYANRGALHF.

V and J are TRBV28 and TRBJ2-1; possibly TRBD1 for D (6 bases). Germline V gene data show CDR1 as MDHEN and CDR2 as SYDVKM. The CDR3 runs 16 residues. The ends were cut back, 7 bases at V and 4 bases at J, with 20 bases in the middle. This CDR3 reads CASTTGTKKAYNEQFF. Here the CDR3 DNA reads TGTGCCAGCACCACAGGGACCAAAAAGGCATACAATGAGCAGTTCTTC.

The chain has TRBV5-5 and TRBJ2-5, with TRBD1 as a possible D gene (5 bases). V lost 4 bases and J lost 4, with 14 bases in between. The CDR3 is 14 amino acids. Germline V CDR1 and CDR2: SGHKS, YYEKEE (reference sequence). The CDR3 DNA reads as TGTGCCAGCAGCCCGCAGGGAACGGGAGAGACCCAGTACTTC. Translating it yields CASSPQGTGETQYF.

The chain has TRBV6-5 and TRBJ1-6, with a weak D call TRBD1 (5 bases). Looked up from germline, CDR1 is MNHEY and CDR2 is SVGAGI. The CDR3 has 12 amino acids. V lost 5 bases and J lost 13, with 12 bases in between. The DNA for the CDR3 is TGTGCCAGCAGTCGATCCAAGGGGCCCCTCCACTTT. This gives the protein CASSRSKGPLHF.

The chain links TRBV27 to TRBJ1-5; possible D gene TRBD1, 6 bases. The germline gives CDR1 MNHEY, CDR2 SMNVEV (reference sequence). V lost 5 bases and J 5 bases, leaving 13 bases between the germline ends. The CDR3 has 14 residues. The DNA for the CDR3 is TGTGCCAGCAGTGCCGGGACACCCTATCAGCCCCAGCATTTT. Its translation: CASSAGTPYQPQHF.

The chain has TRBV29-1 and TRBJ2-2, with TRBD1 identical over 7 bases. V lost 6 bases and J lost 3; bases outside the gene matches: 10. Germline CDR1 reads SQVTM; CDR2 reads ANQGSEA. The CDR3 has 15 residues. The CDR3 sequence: CSVTKTGSHTGELFF. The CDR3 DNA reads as TGCAGCGTAACGAAGACAGGGTCTCACACCGGGGAGCTGTTTTTT.

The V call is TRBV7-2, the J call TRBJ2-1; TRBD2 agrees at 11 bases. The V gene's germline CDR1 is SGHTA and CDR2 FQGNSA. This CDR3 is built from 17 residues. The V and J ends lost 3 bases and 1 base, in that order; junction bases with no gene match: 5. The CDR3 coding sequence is TGTGCCAGCAGCTTGGTTAGCGGGGGGGCGTCCTACAATGAGCAGTTCTTC. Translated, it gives CASSLVSGGASYNEQFF. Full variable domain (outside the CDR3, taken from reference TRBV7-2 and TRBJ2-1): GAGVSQSPSNKVTEKGKDVELRCDPISGHTALYWYRQSLGQGLEFLIYFQGNSAPDKSGLPSDRFSAERTGGSVSTLTIQRTQQEDSAVYLCASSLVSGGASYNEQFFGPGTRLTVL.

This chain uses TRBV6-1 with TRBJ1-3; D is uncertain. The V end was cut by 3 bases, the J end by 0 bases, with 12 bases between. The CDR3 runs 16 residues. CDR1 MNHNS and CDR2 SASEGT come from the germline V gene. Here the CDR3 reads CASSESGPYSGNTIYF. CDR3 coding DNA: TGTGCCAGCAGTGAGTCGGGTCCATACTCTGGAAACACCATATATTTT.

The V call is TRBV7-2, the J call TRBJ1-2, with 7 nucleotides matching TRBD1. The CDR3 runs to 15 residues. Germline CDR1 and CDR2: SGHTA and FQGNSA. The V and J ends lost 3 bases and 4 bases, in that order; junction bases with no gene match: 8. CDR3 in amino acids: CASSFGQEGGYGYTF. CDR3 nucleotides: TGTGCCAGCAGCTTTGGACAGGAAGGAGGCTATGGCTACACCTTC. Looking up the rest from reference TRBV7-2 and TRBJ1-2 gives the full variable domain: GAGVSQSPSNKVTEKGKDVELRCDPISGHTALYWYRQSLGQGLEFLIYFQGNSAPDKSGLPSDRFSAERTGGSVSTLTIQRTQQEDSAVYLCASSFGQEGGYGYTFGSGTRLTVV.

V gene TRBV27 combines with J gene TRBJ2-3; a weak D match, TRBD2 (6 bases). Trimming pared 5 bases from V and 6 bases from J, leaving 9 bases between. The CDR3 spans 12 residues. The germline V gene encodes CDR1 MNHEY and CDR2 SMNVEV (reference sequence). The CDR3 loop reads CASSTRGDTQYF. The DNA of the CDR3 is TGTGCCAGCAGTACGCGGGGTGATACGCAGTATTTT.

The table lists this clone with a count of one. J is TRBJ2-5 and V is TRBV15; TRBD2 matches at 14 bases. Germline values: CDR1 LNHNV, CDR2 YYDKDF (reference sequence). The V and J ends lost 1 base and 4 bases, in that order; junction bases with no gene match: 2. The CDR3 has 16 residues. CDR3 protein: CATSRGGTSGRETQYF. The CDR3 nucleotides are TGTGCCACCAGCAGAGGCGGGACTAGCGGGAGAGAGACCCAGTACTTC.

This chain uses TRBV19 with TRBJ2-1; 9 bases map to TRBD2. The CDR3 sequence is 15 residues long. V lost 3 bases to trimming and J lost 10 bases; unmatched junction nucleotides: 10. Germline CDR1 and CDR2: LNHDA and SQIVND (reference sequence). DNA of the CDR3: TGTGCCAGTAGTATCGCTAGCGGGACCGGGGGGGAGCAGTTCTTC. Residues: CASSIASGTGGEQFF.

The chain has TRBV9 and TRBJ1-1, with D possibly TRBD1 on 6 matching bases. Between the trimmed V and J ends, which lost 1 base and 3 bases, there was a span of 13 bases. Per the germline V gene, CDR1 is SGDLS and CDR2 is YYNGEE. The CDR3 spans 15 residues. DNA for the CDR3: TGTGCCAGCAGCGTACCTACAGGGAAGGACACTGAAGCTTTCTTT. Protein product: CASSVPTGKDTEAFF.

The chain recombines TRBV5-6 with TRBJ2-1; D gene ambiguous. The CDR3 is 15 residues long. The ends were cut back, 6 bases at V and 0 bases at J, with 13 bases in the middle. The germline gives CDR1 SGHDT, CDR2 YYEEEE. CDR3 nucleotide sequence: TGTGCCAGCACGGCCGCGACACCCTCCTACAATGAGCAGTTCTTC. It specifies CASTAATPSYNEQFF.

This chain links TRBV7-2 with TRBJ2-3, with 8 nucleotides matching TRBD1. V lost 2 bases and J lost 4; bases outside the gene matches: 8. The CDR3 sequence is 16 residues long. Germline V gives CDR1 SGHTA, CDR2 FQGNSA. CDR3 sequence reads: CASSLTIAGGPDTQYF. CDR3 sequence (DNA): TGTGCCAGCAGCTTAACAATCGCAGGGGGCCCAGATACGCAGTATTTT.

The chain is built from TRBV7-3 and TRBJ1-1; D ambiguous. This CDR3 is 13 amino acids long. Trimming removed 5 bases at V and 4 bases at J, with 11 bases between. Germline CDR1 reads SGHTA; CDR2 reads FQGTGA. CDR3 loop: CASSPNRGTEAFF. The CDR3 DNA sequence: TGTGCCAGCAGCCCTAACCGGGGCACTGAAGCTTTCTTT.

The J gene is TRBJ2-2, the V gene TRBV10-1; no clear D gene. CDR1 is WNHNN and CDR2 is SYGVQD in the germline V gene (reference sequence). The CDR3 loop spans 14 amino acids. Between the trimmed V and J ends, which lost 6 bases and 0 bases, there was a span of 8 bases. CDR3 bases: TGCGCCAGCAGGTTTCAGGCGAACACCGGGGAGCTGTTTTTT. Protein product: CASRFQANTGELFF.

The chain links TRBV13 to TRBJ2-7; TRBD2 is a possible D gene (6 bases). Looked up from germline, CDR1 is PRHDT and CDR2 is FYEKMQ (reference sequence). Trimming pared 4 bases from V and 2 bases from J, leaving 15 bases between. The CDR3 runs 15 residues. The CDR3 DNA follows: TGTGCCAGCAGCTCCTCTTCCGGGGGAACCTACGAGCAGTACTTC. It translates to CASSSSSGGTYEQYF.